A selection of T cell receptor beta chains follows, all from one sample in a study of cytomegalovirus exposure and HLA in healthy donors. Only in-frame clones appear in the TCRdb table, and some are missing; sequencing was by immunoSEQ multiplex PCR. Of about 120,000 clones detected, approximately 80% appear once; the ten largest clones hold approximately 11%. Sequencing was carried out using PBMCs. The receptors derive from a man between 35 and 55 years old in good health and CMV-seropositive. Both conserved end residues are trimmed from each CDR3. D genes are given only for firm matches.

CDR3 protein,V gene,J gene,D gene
ASSQRATRDEQF,TRBV11-3,TRBJ2-1,NA
ASSSRGGSNQPQH,TRBV7-2,TRBJ1-5,NA
ASSDFSGQPQH,TRBV2,TRBJ1-5,NA
ASSQGLASNEQF,TRBV6-5,TRBJ2-1,TRBD2
ASSVSLGGNTEAF,TRBV6-4,TRBJ1-1,NA
ASSQDLYEQY,TRBV7-9,TRBJ2-7,NA
ASIGGFVNYGYT,TRBV28,TRBJ1-2,NA
ASSTKGGRVLEQY,TRBV19,TRBJ2-7,NA
ASTSGLTNTEAF,TRBV27,TRBJ1-1,NA
ASIKGAGGSGNIQY,TRBV5-5,TRBJ2-4,TRBD1
ASSVGIGTSGGRETQY,TRBV9,TRBJ2-5,TRBD2
ASSRGQSISGNTIY,TRBV18,TRBJ1-3,TRBD1
ASSERDTQY,TRBV6-1,TRBJ2-3,NA
ASSLYVTETNTIY,TRBV7-3,TRBJ1-3,NA
ASSYTHRGWYGYT,TRBV6-5,TRBJ1-2,NA
ASGYYGSSTDTQY,TRBV12-5,TRBJ2-3,NA
ASSEGLGTPSYEQY,TRBV9,NA,NA
ASSQDFGSYEQY,TRBV14,TRBJ2-7,NA
ASSPGEGIGGVETQY,TRBV4-2,TRBJ2-5,NA
ASSEGIGGSYEQY,TRBV6-1,TRBJ2-7,NA
ASSLVRGGAIYSPLH,TRBV11-2,TRBJ1-6,NA
ASTGDRVNTEAF,TRBV5-4,TRBJ1-1,TRBD1
ASSLRDSSFSNQPQH,TRBV5-6,TRBJ1-5,TRBD1
ASSLVAAGGNTYNEQF,TRBV5-1,TRBJ2-1,TRBD2
ASSLVPLQVEQY,TRBV11-2,TRBJ2-7,NA
ASPADRAETQY,TRBV18,TRBJ2-5,TRBD1
SAGTLGTQH,TRBV20-1,TRBJ1-5,NA
ASSYSKRYEQY,TRBV6-5,TRBJ2-7,NA
ASSAGIGSSGANVLT,TRBV6-1,TRBJ2-6,NA
ASRTPPSGRGSGNTIY,TRBV2,TRBJ1-3,NA
ASSYSRTVGTYEQY,TRBV6-5,TRBJ2-7,NA
ASSLDPPGGPRNEQF,TRBV7-7,TRBJ2-1,NA
ASSSTGTGMHYEQY,TRBV5-1,TRBJ2-7,TRBD1
ASSLDRVHGYT,TRBV6-5,TRBJ1-2,TRBD1
ASHQGSSGNTIY,TRBV28,TRBJ1-3,NA
ASRGGADTQY,TRBV7-9,TRBJ2-3,NA
ASSKVGQSSYNSPLH,TRBV21-1,TRBJ1-6,NA
ASGNGASGYT,TRBV27,TRBJ1-2,NA
ASSVPGGETQY,TRBV9,TRBJ2-5,NA
ASSPTEQLTNEKLF,TRBV18,TRBJ1-4,NA
ASSLGDSGANVLT,TRBV5-1,TRBJ2-6,NA
ASSLTGTGANTGELF,TRBV7-3,TRBJ2-2,TRBD1
ASRRNPNSGANVLT,TRBV11-2,TRBJ2-6,NA